The 23 T cell receptor beta chains given below trace back to one sample, sequenced in a study of shared clonotypes between healthy human individuals. The data were produced by immunoSEQ multiplex PCR, yet TCRdb's version contains in-frame clones alone and is incomplete. There are roughly 380,000 clones in the sample; 96% occur only once, and less than 0.35% lies in the top ten. The sample consisted of memory CD8+ T cells sorted from blood. Subset: CD45RO+ cells pooled with CCR7-negative TemRA cells. The receptor set was obtained from a man between 25 and 39 years old in good health.

This chain uses TRBV4-1 with TRBJ2-1; 11 bases are shared with TRBD2. V shed 8 bases, J shed 4 bases, and the junction held 7 bases outside the gene matches. This CDR3 comprises 15 residues. Germline V gene data show CDR1 as MGHRA and CDR2 as YSYEKL. This CDR3 is CASQGLAGPYNEQFF. Written as DNA, the CDR3 is TGCGCCAGCCAAGGACTAGCGGGCCCATACAATGAGCAGTTCTTC.

J is TRBJ1-3 and V is TRBV19; the D is unclear. There are 16 residues in the CDR3. Germline V gives CDR1 LNHDA, CDR2 SQIVND (reference sequence). The germline V and J ends were trimmed by 3 bases and 1 base, with 13 bases remaining between them. In DNA form, the CDR3 reads TGTGCCAGTAGTATCTGGGCTCGAGGTTCTGGAAACACCATATATTTT. This sequence encodes CASSIWARGSGNTIYF.

Points on this clone: Other nucleotide sequences from this sample produce the same CDR3. The chain couples TRBV10-3 to TRBJ2-2; no definite D call. CDR3 size: 14 residues. Per germline, CDR1 ENHRY and CDR2 SYGVKD. Trimming stripped 1 base from V and 3 bases from J, with 6 bases between. The CDR3 is CAISEWRDTGELFF. CDR3 bases: TGTGCCATCAGTGAGTGGCGAGACACCGGGGAGCTGTTTTTT.

The V gene is TRBV10-3, the J gene TRBJ1-2; D perhaps matches TRBD1 (6 bases). This CDR3 is built from 14 residues. The ends were cut back, 0 bases at V and 8 bases at J, with 13 bases in the middle. Germline assignment: CDR1 ENHRY and CDR2 SYGVKD. CDR3 nucleotide sequence: TGTGCCATCAGTGAGTCCTCAGGGGTTGGCGGCTACACCTTC. As protein: CAISESSGVGGYTF.

The gene calls are TRBV7-2 and TRBJ2-3; either TRBD1 or TRBD2 may fit D (6 bases each). The CDR3 totals 16 residues. Germline loops: CDR1 SGHTA, CDR2 FQGNSA. Trimming removed 0 bases at V and 6 bases at J, with 16 bases between. This chain's CDR3 is CASSLASGGAWDTQYF. The CDR3 region has the DNA TGTGCCAGCAGCTTAGCCTCCGGGGGCGCTTGGGATACGCAGTATTTT.

The chain links TRBV4-2 to TRBJ2-1; D may be TRBD2 (6 bases). The CDR3 covers 16 residues. The V gene's germline CDR1 is LGHNA and CDR2 YNFKEQ. V dropped 3 bases and J dropped 7 bases, with 19 bases sitting between them. The CDR3 coding sequence is TGTGCCAGCAGCCAGGAGGACCGCCGCCGGGGGAATGAGCAGTTCTTC. This translates into CASSQEDRRRGNEQFF.

The chain links TRBV4-1 to TRBJ2-2; a possible D gene is TRBD2 (5 bases). The V end was cut by 0 bases, the J end by 4 bases, with 9 bases between. The CDR3 has 15 residues. Germline V gene lookup returns CDR1 MGHRA and CDR2 YSYEKL. The CDR3 sequence is CASSQEGSGTGELFF. Here the CDR3 DNA reads TGCGCCAGCAGCCAAGAGGGGAGTGGCACCGGGGAGCTGTTTTTT.

This chain uses TRBV15 with TRBJ2-7, with D possibly matching TRBD2 (6 bases). Germline CDR1 reads LNHNV; CDR2 reads YYDKDF (reference sequence). The CDR3 has 15 residues. Trimming shortened V by 0 bases and J by 2 bases, and 11 bases separated the two germline ends. The CDR3 is CATSRDSTSPYEQYF. The CDR3 nucleotides are TGTGCCACCAGCAGAGATTCGACTAGTCCCTACGAGCAGTACTTC. Full variable domain (missing parts from reference TRBV15 and TRBJ2-7): DAMVIQNPRYQVTQFGKPVTLSCSQTLNHNVMYWYQQKSSQAPKLLFHYYDKDFNNEADTPDNFQSRRPNTSFCFLDIRSPGLGDTAMYLCATSRDSTSPYEQYFGPGTRLTVT.

The chain uses TRBV25-1 and TRBJ2-7; D assignment may be TRBD1 or TRBD2 (5 bases each). The germline V gene has CDR1 MGHDK and CDR2 SYGVNS. The length of the CDR3 is 12 residues. The V end lost 5 bases, the J end lost 7 bases, and 12 bases lay between the germline ends. CDR3 in DNA: TGTGCCAGCAGTTCAACAGAGGGGGAGCAGTACTTC. This sequence encodes CASSSTEGEQYF.

CDR3 region: CAWGVAESTDTQYF. The CDR3 DNA follows: TGTGCCTGGGGGGTAGCGGAGAGCACAGATACGCAGTATTTT. The V call is TRBV30, the J call TRBJ2-3; the D gene is possibly TRBD2 (6 bases). The CDR3 length is 14 residues. Germline CDR1 is GTSNPN and CDR2 is SVGIG (reference sequence). V was trimmed by 5 bases and J by 0 bases, leaving 12 bases between them.

CDR3 loop: CASSLWAPVRQSYEQYF. CDR3 bases: TGTGCCAGCAGTTTATGGGCCCCCGTACGACAGTCCTACGAGCAGTACTTC. The chain couples TRBV28 to TRBJ2-7, with D perhaps matching TRBD1 (5 bases). From germline, CDR1 is MDHEN and CDR2 SYDVKM. CDR3 length equals 17 residues. V lost 0 bases, J lost 1 base, and 16 bases lay in between.

CDR3 nucleotides: TGTGCCAGCAGCCCCGGGCCCTACAATGAGCAGTTCTTC. This gives the protein CASSPGPYNEQFF. The gene calls are TRBV7-2 and TRBJ2-1; D call uncertain. V shed 5 bases and J shed 2 bases, with 7 bases lying between them. Looked up from germline, CDR1 is SGHTA and CDR2 is FQGNSA. The length of the CDR3 is 13 residues. Full variable domain (remainder filled in from reference TRBV7-2 and TRBJ2-1): GAGVSQSPSNKVTEKGKDVELRCDPISGHTALYWYRQSLGQGLEFLIYFQGNSAPDKSGLPSDRFSAERTGGSVSTLTIQRTQQEDSAVYLCASSPGPYNEQFFGPGTRLTVL.

V usage is TRBV4-1 and J usage is TRBJ2-1, with 11 bases matching TRBD2. There are 17 residues in the CDR3. Unmatched junction bases numbered 9, after V lost 0 bases and J lost 8 bases. Germline CDR1 MGHRA, CDR2 YSYEKL. CDR3 coding DNA: TGCGCCAGCAGCCAAGAAAGAGCACGACTAGCGGGATATGAGCAGTTCTTC. Residues: CASSQERARLAGYEQFF.

Here the CDR3 DNA reads TGTGCCAGCAGTTTTTTGGACAGGGTTGGAAATCAGCCCCAGCATTTT. This sequence encodes CASSFLDRVGNQPQHF. V is TRBV28 and J is TRBJ1-5; 8 nucleotides line up with TRBD1. This CDR3 contains 16 residues. CDR1 and CDR2 from the germline V gene are MDHEN and SYDVKM. The trim removed 3 bases at V and 4 bases at J, leaving 8 bases unmatched.

The chain is built from TRBV4-2 and TRBJ2-5, with 8 positions matching TRBD2. The CDR3 covers 17 residues. J gave up 5 bases and V 2 bases, and 13 bases lay outside the gene matches. The germline V gene has CDR1 LGHNA and CDR2 YNFKEQ. The CDR3 coding sequence is TGTGCCAGCAGCCAATCCTACCGGCCCTCGGGAGGGGAGACCCAGTACTTC. This codes for CASSQSYRPSGGETQYF.

The V and J genes are TRBV27 and TRBJ2-1; 12 bases map to TRBD2. The CDR3 has 14 residues. V gave up 6 bases and J gave up 12 bases; unmatched junction bases: 9. Germline V gene lookup returns CDR1 MNHEY and CDR2 SMNVEV (reference sequence). The DNA of the CDR3 is TGTGCCAGCAGCCCTGGTACTAGCGGGAGGCCGCAGTTCTTC. Its protein product is CASSPGTSGRPQFF.

The chain combines TRBV7-2 with TRBJ2-2, with 8 bases lining up with TRBD1. V dropped 5 bases and J dropped 0; count of bases not matched to a gene: 5. This CDR3 spans 16 amino acids. The germline CDR1 and CDR2 sequences are SGHTA and FQGNSA. The CDR3 nucleotides are TGTGCCAGCAGCCCCCAGGACAGGGCGAACACCGGGGAGCTGTTTTTT. Residues: CASSPQDRANTGELFF.

The chain is built from TRBV27 and TRBJ1-5; D not resolved. The CDR3 spans 13 residues. CDR1 and CDR2 (germline): MNHEY, SMNVEV (reference sequence). Trimming stripped 6 bases from V and 4 bases from J, with 10 bases between. The DNA of the CDR3 is TGTGCCAGCAGCCCTGGGTTAAATCAGCCCCAGCATTTT. Its protein is CASSPGLNQPQHF.

The chain joins TRBV4-1 to TRBJ2-4, with D tentatively TRBD2 (6 bases). The germline gives CDR1 MGHRA, CDR2 YSYEKL. Trimming cost V 0 bases and J 2 bases, with 29 bases left between them. CDR3 length equals 22 residues. The CDR3 reads CASSQDLMTWGGGESTKNIQYF. CDR3 bases: TGCGCCAGCAGCCAAGATTTGATGACATGGGGAGGAGGTGAATCGACCAAAAACATTCAGTACTTC.

The CDR3 region has the DNA TGTGCCAGCAGTGAAGCGCTTCGTAGGGCCGACTATGGCTACACCTTC. Protein: CASSEALRRADYGYTF. This chain uses TRBV2 with TRBJ1-2; D not certain. The CDR3 is made up of 16 amino acids. Deletions cut 0 bases from V and 3 bases from J, with 14 bases between. CDR1 is SNHLY and CDR2 is FYNNEI in the germline V gene.

The chain has TRBV5-1 and TRBJ2-7, with 11 bases identical to TRBD2. The germline V gene encodes CDR1 SGHRS and CDR2 YFSETQ. J lost 4 bases, V lost 2 bases, and 2 bases had no gene match. The CDR3 loop spans 14 amino acids. The CDR3 DNA reads as TGCGCCAGCAGCTTACTAGCGGGAGAGTACGAGCAGTACTTC. Translating it yields CASSLLAGEYEQYF.

The chain couples TRBV30 to TRBJ2-5, with 8 bases that match TRBD1. V shed 3 bases and J 5 bases; nucleotides not matched to a gene: 5. There are 13 residues in the CDR3. CDR1 is GTSNPN, CDR2 SVGIG, per germline (reference sequence). The CDR3 region is CAWSRGLKETQYF. CDR3 sequence (DNA): TGTGCCTGGAGCAGGGGGCTAAAGGAGACCCAGTACTTC.

The V gene is TRBV6-1, the J gene TRBJ2-2; 9 bases are a match to TRBD2. With 5 bases clipped from V and 8 bases from J, the junction kept 9 bases outside the gene matches. The CDR3 extends over 15 amino acids. Germline V lookup: CDR1 MNHNS, CDR2 SASEGT. This CDR3 reads CASSLVIAGEGELFF. As DNA, the CDR3 is TGTGCCAGCAGTTTAGTAATAGCGGGAGAGGGGGAGCTGTTTTTT.